The 31 T cell receptor beta chains in this list originate from one sample, sequenced in a study of T-cell memory formation after mild COVID-19. TCRdb processed the 5' RACE reads anew with MiXCR; each CDR3 protein has one entry. The table has hundreds of thousands of distinct CDR3 sequences, 20% to 25% seen once. The material sequenced was PBMCs or a T cell subset sorted from them (not recorded which). The receptor set was obtained from a young man who had mild COVID-19 (a few samples of this study predate the infection). Cell type and time point are not known.

This chain links TRBV7-3 with TRBJ1-1; no reliable D call. Germline loops: CDR1 SGHTA, CDR2 FQGTGA. V lost 5 bases and J lost 1, with 8 bases in between. This CDR3 comprises 13 residues. The CDR3 region is CASSMDRNTEAFF. In nucleotides, the CDR3 is TGTGCCAGCAGCATGGACCGGAACACTGAAGCTTTCTTT.

In this sample, this clonotype turned up a few times. CDR3 bases: TGTGCCAGCAGTTTAAGTCTGGGCTCGGGGAACACTGAAGCTTTCTTT. Translation: CASSLSLGSGNTEAFF. The rearrangement joins TRBV27 to TRBJ1-1; D is undetermined. The germline V and J ends were trimmed by 2 bases and 1 base, with 14 bases remaining between them. The CDR3 totals 16 residues. Germline CDR1 is MNHEY and CDR2 is SMNVEV (reference sequence).

The CDR3 region has the DNA TGCGCCAGCAGACAGTCCTTGAACACTGAAGCTTTCTTT. The encoded protein is CASRQSLNTEAFF. This sequence joins TRBV5-1 and TRBJ1-1; D remains ambiguous. V lost 5 bases to trimming and J lost 0 bases, with 8 bases between them. The CDR3 is made up of 13 amino acids. The germline gives CDR1 SGHRS, CDR2 YFSETQ. Full variable domain (missing parts from reference TRBV5-1 and TRBJ1-1): KAGVTQTPRYLIKTRGQQVTLSCSPISGHRSVSWYQQTPGQGLQFLFEYFSETQRNKGNFPGRFSGRQFSNSRSEMNVSTLELGDSALYLCASRQSLNTEAFFGQGTRLTVV.

The V call is TRBV7-9, the J call TRBJ2-3; 10 positions match TRBD2. The CDR3 extends over 17 amino acids. Germline V gene lookup returns CDR1 SEHNR and CDR2 FQNEAQ (reference sequence). The trim removed 1 base at V and 2 bases at J, leaving 6 bases unmatched. The CDR3 DNA reads TGTGCCAGCAGCTTAGTGCCTAGCGGGGGAATCACAGATACGCAGTATTTT. Protein sequence: CASSLVPSGGITDTQYF.

The rearrangement uses TRBV18 and TRBJ2-7, with D tentatively TRBD2 (5 bases). The CDR3 covers 16 residues. Trimming took off 5 bases at V and 3 bases at J, with 20 bases between the two ends. Germline V lookup: CDR1 KGHSH, CDR2 LQKENI. CDR3 amino acids: CASSEGRELSDYEQYF. The DNA for the CDR3 is TGTGCCAGCTCAGAGGGAAGAGAACTATCGGACTACGAGCAGTACTTC.

This clonotype has more than one count but fewer than ten. The V and J genes are TRBV27 and TRBJ2-3, with a possible D match to TRBD2 (6 bases). V dropped 6 bases and J dropped 0 bases, with 16 bases sitting between them. The CDR3 sequence is 16 residues long. CDR1 is MNHEY, CDR2 SMNVEV, per germline (reference sequence). The CDR3 DNA follows: TGTGCCAGCAGACCCACTAGCAGATCTAGCACAGATACGCAGTATTTT. Amino acids: CASRPTSRSSTDTQYF.

This clonotype showed up just a few times. The rearrangement links TRBV6-5 to TRBJ2-7, with 7 positions matching TRBD1. The J segment lost 2 bases and the V segment lost 2 bases, leaving 3 bases of the junction unmatched. CDR1 and CDR2 (germline): MNHEY, SVGAGI. The CDR3 extends over 14 amino acids. DNA of the CDR3: TGTGCCAGCAGTTACGGGACAGAAACCTACGAGCAGTACTTC. Translated, it gives CASSYGTETYEQYF.

This clonotype was observed a handful of times. J is TRBJ1-6 and V is TRBV7-9; tentative D call: TRBD1 (5 bases). The V end lost 10 bases, the J end lost 14 bases, and 15 bases lay between the germline ends. This CDR3 spans 11 amino acids. Per germline, CDR1 SEHNR and CDR2 FQNEAQ (reference sequence). The CDR3 region is CATGVGLALHF. The DNA of the CDR3 is TGTGCCACGGGGGTTGGTCTGGCCCTCCACTTT.

As regards this clonotype: A read error may account for a junction end that differs from germline. This chain links TRBV5-6 with TRBJ2-5; D unresolved. The CDR3 is made up of 13 amino acids. Looked up from germline, CDR1 is SGHDT and CDR2 is YYEEEE. The CDR3 here is CDSSLGSWKTQYF. CDR3 in DNA: TGTGACAGCAGCTTGGGAAGTTGGAAGACCCAGTACTTC.

J is TRBJ2-3 and V is TRBV4-2; no definite D call. Germline V lookup: CDR1 LGHNA, CDR2 YNFKEQ. This CDR3 is built from 14 residues. V lost 0 bases, J lost 5 bases, and 9 bases lay in between. CDR3 loop: CASSQESGVDTQYF. Here the CDR3 DNA reads TGTGCCAGCAGCCAAGAATCGGGTGTAGATACGCAGTATTTT.

The chain joins TRBV3-1 to TRBJ2-3; the D gene is possibly TRBD2 (5 bases). V was clipped by 3 bases and J by 2 bases, with 18 bases between them. The CDR3 is 17 residues long. Germline values: CDR1 LGHDT, CDR2 YNNKEL (reference sequence). The chain's CDR3 is CASSQKKGGWITDTQYF. The CDR3, as DNA: TGTGCCAGCAGCCAGAAGAAAGGAGGTTGGATCACAGATACGCAGTATTTT.

A few counts support this clonotype. This chain links TRBV20-1 with TRBJ2-2; 8 positions agree with TRBD2. Germline loops: CDR1 DFQATT, CDR2 SNEGSKA (reference sequence). Trimming cost V 5 bases and J 6 bases; bases outside gene matches: 8. The CDR3 contains 14 residues. CDR3 sequence (DNA): TGCAGTGCTCCGGGAGGGGGGGCCGCCGGGGAGCTGTTTTTT. This encodes CSAPGGGAAGELFF.

The gene calls are TRBV6-5 and TRBJ2-7; 10 bases are shared with TRBD1. V lost 2 bases, J lost 3 bases, and 4 bases stayed unmatched. Germline assignment: CDR1 MNHEY and CDR2 SVGAGI. The CDR3 totals 15 residues. CDR3 bases: TGTGCCAGCAGTTACCGGACAGGGGGTTACTACGAGCAGTACGTC. Translated, it gives CASSYRTGGYYEQYV.

This clonotype was seen a few times. The V call is TRBV9, the J call TRBJ2-1, with TRBD2 matching 8 bases. The CDR3 is 15 residues long. CDR1 SGDLS and CDR2 YYNGEE come from the germline V gene. The J segment lost 2 bases and the V segment lost 0 bases, leaving 1 base of the junction unmatched. This chain's CDR3 is CASSVVGGAYNEQFF. The CDR3 coding sequence is TGTGCCAGCAGCGTAGTCGGGGGGGCCTACAATGAGCAGTTCTTC. Full variable domain (missing parts from reference TRBV9 and TRBJ2-1): DSGVTQTPKHLITATGQRVTLRCSPRSGDLSVYWYQQSLDQGLQFLIQYYNGEERAKGNILERFSAQQFPDLHSELNLSSLELGDSALYFCASSVVGGAYNEQFFGPGTRLTVL.

This chain joins TRBV7-8 and TRBJ2-1, with D perhaps being TRBD1 or TRBD2 (6 bases each). The germline V gene encodes CDR1 SGHVS and CDR2 FQNEAQ. There are 16 residues in the CDR3. Trimming removed 5 bases at V and 4 bases at J, with 18 bases between. CDR3 sequence reads: CASSPRRGGPYNEQFF. The CDR3 DNA sequence: TGTGCCAGCAGCCCTCGACGTGGGGGGCCGTACAATGAGCAGTTCTTC.

Only a few counts were recorded for this clonotype. The rearrangement links TRBV7-2 to TRBJ2-3; 9 positions agree with TRBD1. The CDR3 covers 15 residues. J was trimmed by 4 bases and V by 4 bases; bases with no gene match: 6. The V gene's germline CDR1 is SGHTA and CDR2 FQGNSA. The CDR3 bases are TGTGCCAGCAGCTCCGGGACAGGGTCCCCAGATACGCAGTATTTT. As protein: CASSSGTGSPDTQYF. Full variable domain (outside the CDR3, taken from reference TRBV7-2 and TRBJ2-3): GAGVSQSPSNKVTEKGKDVELRCDPISGHTALYWYRQSLGQGLEFLIYFQGNSAPDKSGLPSDRFSAERTGGSVSTLTIQRTQQEDSAVYLCASSSGTGSPDTQYFGPGTRLTVL.

J is TRBJ2-1 and V is TRBV4-2; 15 nucleotides align to TRBD2. V lost 7 bases to trimming and J lost 10 bases; unmatched junction nucleotides: 8. Germline CDR1 is LGHNA and CDR2 is YNFKEQ. CDR3 length: 15 residues. The CDR3 here is CASTRTSGGEGEQFF. The CDR3 bases are TGTGCCAGCACCAGGACTAGCGGGGGGGAAGGGGAGCAGTTCTTC.

This clonotype was counted a few times. This sequence joins TRBV28 and TRBJ2-3, with a tentative D call TRBD2 (6 bases). The V and J ends lost 3 bases and 3 bases respectively, with 13 bases between them. The length of the CDR3 is 15 residues. Germline CDR1 MDHEN, CDR2 SYDVKM. The CDR3 is CASSLEGRGTDTQYF. The CDR3 DNA is TGTGCCAGCAGTTTGGAGGGACGGGGGACAGATACGCAGTATTTT.

This clonotype was detected only a few times. This rearrangement joins TRBV15 to TRBJ2-7, with D perhaps matching TRBD2 (6 bases). V was cut by 0 bases and J by 2 bases, with 17 bases left in between. This CDR3 is built from 17 residues. Germline V gives CDR1 LNHNV, CDR2 YYDKDF (reference sequence). CDR3 nucleotides: TGTGCCACCAGCAGAGATCTCGGGCTTAGCGGAGCCTACGAGCAGTACTTC. Protein product: CATSRDLGLSGAYEQYF.

V is TRBV7-2 and J is TRBJ1-5; TRBD1 matches 7 bases. The V gene end was trimmed by 4 bases and the J gene end by 0 bases; junction bases not matched to a gene: 18. This CDR3 is 20 amino acids long. Germline V CDR1 and CDR2: SGHTA, FQGNSA. This CDR3 is CASSSPLPDRAPYSNQPQHF. CDR3 in DNA: TGTGCCAGCAGCTCTCCCCTTCCAGACAGGGCCCCTTATAGCAATCAGCCCCAGCATTTT.

This clonotype has a count of ten or more. The genes are TRBV5-1 and TRBJ2-1; TRBD2 might be the D (6 bases). CDR1 is SGHRS, CDR2 YFSETQ, per germline. V was pared by 3 bases and J by 0 bases, with 13 bases between. The CDR3 has 16 amino acids. Written as DNA, the CDR3 is TGCGCCAGCAGCTCCGGGACTTTCAGCTCCTACAATGAGCAGTTCTTC. This encodes CASSSGTFSSYNEQFF. The variable domain in full, with the rest retrieved from reference TRBV5-1 and TRBJ2-1, is KAGVTQTPRYLIKTRGQQVTLSCSPISGHRSVSWYQQTPGQGLQFLFEYFSETQRNKGNFPGRFSGRQFSNSRSEMNVSTLELGDSALYLCASSSGTFSSYNEQFFGPGTRLTVL.

The chain carries TRBV12-3 or TRBV12-4 and TRBJ2-2; D gene uncertain. This CDR3 is built from 14 residues. Trimming took 6 bases from V and 0 from J, leaving 8 bases between them. The CDR3 DNA reads as TGTGCCAGCAGGGACCGAACGAACACCGGGGAGCTGTTTTTT. Amino acids: CASRDRTNTGELFF.

This clonotype was observed a handful of times. The rearrangement uses TRBV10-3 and TRBJ2-3; D is possibly TRBD1 or TRBD2 (5 bases each). Deletions cut 2 bases from V and 3 bases from J, with 12 bases between. The CDR3 runs 15 residues. Germline lookup yields CDR1 ENHRY and CDR2 SYGVKD. CDR3 in amino acids: CAISEGGSMTDTQYF. In nucleotides, the CDR3 is TGTGCCATCAGTGAGGGGGGTAGCATGACAGATACGCAGTATTTT.

This clonotype was seen only a few times. The chain uses TRBV5-1 and TRBJ1-6; weak D call: TRBD1 (5 bases). Germline values: CDR1 SGHRS, CDR2 YFSETQ. The V end was cut by 0 bases, the J end by 10 bases, with 14 bases between. The CDR3 contains 15 residues. CDR3 protein: CASSLAGQNRSPLHF. The CDR3 DNA follows: TGCGCCAGCAGCTTGGCAGGGCAGAACCGATCACCCCTCCACTTT.

The chain carries TRBV3-1 and TRBJ1-2, with unresolved D. V was trimmed by 3 bases and J by 1 base, leaving 15 bases between them. CDR1 is LGHDT, CDR2 YNNKEL, per germline (reference sequence). The length of the CDR3 is 16 residues. CDR3 sequence reads: CASSHGEGYRNYGYTF. In DNA, the CDR3 is TGTGCCAGCAGCCACGGAGAAGGGTATCGTAACTATGGCTACACCTTC.

The sample holds a few counts of this clonotype. CDR3 nucleotides: TGTGCCAGCAGCAGCAGGGTCGGTGGTACAGATACGCAGTATTTT. Residues: CASSSRVGGTDTQYF. The chain has TRBV21-1 and TRBJ2-3; the D call of TRBD1 is as the table states it, not checked on the DNA. TRBV21-1 is shown as a pseudogene. CDR3 length: 15 amino acids.

The rearrangement joins TRBV28 to TRBJ2-5; possible D gene TRBD1, 6 bases. The CDR3 covers 15 residues. V dropped 6 bases and J dropped 0 bases, with 14 bases sitting between them. The V gene's germline CDR1 is MDHEN and CDR2 SYDVKM. CDR3 in amino acids: CASRQRGQNQETQYF. For the CDR3, the DNA is TGTGCCAGCAGGCAGCGTGGACAGAACCAAGAGACCCAGTACTTC.

This clonotype was detected only a few times. The J gene is TRBJ2-3, the V gene TRBV12-5; no reliable D call. There are 14 residues in the CDR3. Trimming cost V 7 bases and J 3 bases, with 14 bases left between them. Germline CDR1 is LGHNT and CDR2 is FRNRAP. The CDR3 DNA reads as TGTGCTAGTGCCGCATGGCAGCTAACAGATACGCAGTATTTT. Protein product: CASAAWQLTDTQYF.

The genes are TRBV5-1 and TRBJ1-1, with D uncertain. V lost 0 bases and J 1 base, leaving 13 bases between the germline ends. The length of the CDR3 is 16 residues. The germline gives CDR1 SGHRS, CDR2 YFSETQ. The CDR3 reads CASSLGHTSPNTEAFF. CDR3 nucleotides: TGCGCCAGCAGCTTGGGCCATACATCCCCGAACACTGAAGCTTTCTTT.

This clonotype was detected only a few times. The chain uses TRBV5-1 and TRBJ1-2, with 8 nucleotides matching TRBD1. The CDR3 runs 14 residues. The J segment lost 5 bases and the V segment lost 4 bases, leaving 7 bases of the junction unmatched. Looked up from germline, CDR1 is SGHRS and CDR2 is YFSETQ. The CDR3 loop reads CASSAPGQEYGYTF. The CDR3 DNA reads TGCGCCAGCAGCGCACCGGGACAGGAGTATGGCTACACCTTC. The full variable domain, with the rest looked up from reference TRBV5-1 and TRBJ1-2, is KAGVTQTPRYLIKTRGQQVTLSCSPISGHRSVSWYQQTPGQGLQFLFEYFSETQRNKGNFPGRFSGRQFSNSRSEMNVSTLELGDSALYLCASSAPGQEYGYTFGSGTRLTVV.

This chain joins TRBV21-1 and TRBJ1-2. TRBV21-1 is an annotated pseudogene. This CDR3 spans 14 amino acids. The CDR3 protein is CASSSRQGIYGYTF. CDR3 DNA sequence: TGTGCCAGCAGCAGTCGGCAGGGAATCTATGGCTACACCTTC.